This TCR beta chain was found in a study of blood T cells in healthy people across ages. The use of a sample-barcoded 5' primer and a J-beta primer mix characterized a second PCR of about 7 to 12 cycles. TCRdb reanalysed the 5' RACE reads using MiXCR and keeps one entry per CDR3 protein. Here the sample spans 1 million to 1.2 million distinct CDR3 sequences, 35% to 40% being singletons. Of note for this clonotype: A read error may be the cause here, since a much bigger clone is one base away.

The TCR was taken from a man younger than 35 in good health. What was sequenced was blood.

This CDR3 reads CSVVFQAGGVFNEQYF. The CDR3 coding sequence is TGCAGCGTTGTTTTTCAGGCGGGGGGGGTTTTCAATGAGCAGTACTTC. The V call is TRBV29-1, the J call TRBJ2-5; 9 positions match TRBD2. Germline V gene lookup returns CDR1 SQVTM and CDR2 ANQGSEA. The CDR3 runs 16 residues. Trimming at V came to 4 bases and at J to 11 bases, leaving 20 bases not matched to a gene.